Reported below is one T cell receptor beta chain. These data are taken from a study of blood T cell repertoires in COVID-19. Repertoires were generated with immunoSEQ multiplex PCR, while TCRdb's copy carries only in-frame clones and drops some. The data show 250,000 or so clones, around 82% seen once. V was shortened by 3 bases and J by 5 bases, with 14 bases between the two germline ends. Germline CDR1 is SGHDT and CDR2 is YYEEEE. The CDR3 is 14 amino acids. Sample: PBMCs or T cells enriched from blood (not recorded which). The TCR sequence derives from a man aged 50 to 60 who had recovered from COVID-19. V usage is TRBV5-6 and J usage is TRBJ2-5; D remains ambiguous. The CDR3 DNA follows: TGTGCCAGCAGCTCCCCTGGCTGGGCCGAGACCCAGTACTTC. As protein: CASSSPGWAETQYF.